This T cell receptor (beta chain) originates from a study of cytomegalovirus exposure and HLA in healthy donors. Findings and limits, study-wide: Accurate predictions that matched the HLA-A and HLA-B alleles of most subjects were reportedly made from TCR beta sequences.

The CDR3 sequence is 15 residues long. Deletions cut 1 base from V and 6 bases from J, with 13 bases between. Germline loops: CDR1 MNHNY, CDR2 SVGAGI (reference sequence). The PCR employed 60 Vbeta primers together with 13 Jbeta primers. TCRdb's copy holds only in-frame clones and misses some; the assay was immunoSEQ multiplex PCR. The sample consists of roughly 62,000 clones, approximately 80% of them appearing once. Notes on this clone: Its antigen is not known.

This chain links TRBV6-6 with TRBJ2-1; a possible D gene is TRBD1 (6 bases). This receptor was identified in a woman aged 40 to 49 in good health and CMV-seropositive. What was sequenced was PBMCs. The CDR3 here is CASSYLQGRGNEQFF. For the CDR3, the DNA is TGTGCCAGCAGTTACTTACAGGGTAGGGGCAATGAGCAGTTCTTC.